The rows below give T cell receptor beta chains drawn from one sample of a study of CD8+CD57+ T cells in acquired aplastic anemia. A single record per CDR3 protein comes from TCRdb applying MiXCR to the reads. The repertoire holds 270,000 or so distinct CDR3 sequences, less than 85% seen once, with roughly 42% in the top ten. Sequenced: sorted CD4+, CD8+, or CD8+CD57+ T cells (not recorded which) from PBMCs. Receptor source: a human donor with aplastic anemia. Each CDR3 is given with its conserved first and last residue. D genes are given only for firm matches. A clone size is listed for some rows: how often the clone was seen (once, few, many), or a class if it is expanded.

D: -; J: TRBJ2-3; size: -; V: TRBV7-9; CDR3: CASSVAAGPDSQGF; DNA: TGTGCCAGCAGCGTAGCGGCAGGTCCCGATTCGCAGGGTTTT
D: TRBD2; J: TRBJ2-1; size: -; V: TRBV7-2; CDR3: CASSLTGGSGQEEQFF; DNA: TGTGCCAGCAGCCTGACGGGCGGGAGCGGTCAGGAGGAGCAGTTCTTC
D: -; J: TRBJ2-3; size: few; V: TRBV29-1; CDR3: CSVAEGGADTQYF; DNA: TGCAGCGTTGCAGAAGGGGGGGCAGATACGCAGTATTTT
D: TRBD1; J: TRBJ1-1; size: once; V: TRBV2; CDR3: CASSAGGAGNSEAFF; DNA: TGCGCCAGCAGCGCAGGGGGCGCGGGTAACTCTGAAGCTTTCTTT
D: -; J: TRBJ2-5; size: -; V: TRBV7-9; CDR3: CASSIARLTSGELF; DNA: TGTGCCAGCAGCATAGCGCGATTGACCTCCGGGGAGCTGTTC
D: TRBD1; J: TRBJ1-2; size: few; V: TRBV7-8; CDR3: CASSPDRGNYGYTF; DNA: TGTGCCAGCAGTCCCGACAGGGGTAACTATGGCTACACCTTC
D: -; J: TRBJ1-4; size: once; V: TRBV24-1; CDR3: CATSDGSSNEKLFF; DNA: TGTGCCACCAGTGATGGGTCGTCCAATGAAAAACTGTTTTTT
D: -; J: TRBJ2-2; size: -; V: TRBV5-4; CDR3: CASSFASAELFF; DNA: TGTGCCAGCAGCTTTGCTAGCGCGGAGCTGTTTTTT
D: -; J: TRBJ2-3; size: -; V: TRBV7-2; CDR3: CASSWAGTHNEQFF; DNA: TGTGCCAGCAGCTGGGCGGGGACCCACAATGAGCAGTTCTTT
D: -; J: TRBJ1-1; size: few; V: TRBV29-1; CDR3: CSYLGSRAAEAFF; DNA: TGCAGTTACCTCGGTTCCAGGGCAGCTGAAGCTTTCTTT
D: -; J: TRBJ2-1; size: few; V: TRBV19; CDR3: CASSQEGGNGQDEQFF; DNA: TGTGCCAGTAGCCAGGAGGGGGGAAACGGTCAGGATGAGCAGTTCTTC
D: -; J: TRBJ2-3; size: once; V: TRBV7-8; CDR3: CASSSGGAGEQFFF; DNA: TGTGCCAGCAGCTCCGGGGGAGCGGGTGAACAGTTCTTCTTT
D: -; J: TRBJ2-7; size: -; V: TRBV9; CDR3: CASSLRASSSYEQYF; DNA: TGTGCCAGCAGCCTCCGGGCCTCGAGCTCCTACGAGCAGTACTTC
D: -; J: TRBJ1-2; size: -; V: TRBV29-1; CDR3: CSVVPIGGLYGYTF; DNA: TGCAGCGTTGTTCCCATTGGAGGACTATATGGCTACACCTTC
D: -; J: TRBJ1-1; size: -; V: TRBV7-2; CDR3: CASSGGERQEVSTEAFF; DNA: TGTGCCAGCAGCGGGGGGGAGCGACAGGAAGTAAGCACTGAAGCTTTCTTT
D: -; J: TRBJ2-5; size: -; V: TRBV7-6; CDR3: CASTLGSDPSGANF; DNA: TGTGCCAGCACCCTAGGGAGCGACCCCTCTGGGGCCAACTTC
D: -; J: TRBJ2-1; size: -; V: TRBV9; CDR3: CASGAAGYIQYFFF; DNA: TGTGCCAGCGGTGCGGCTGGGTACATTCAGTACTTCTTCTTC
D: -; J: TRBJ1-2; size: -; V: TRBV11-3; CDR3: CASSSDVRGLDYGYTF; DNA: TGTGCCAGCAGCTCAGATGTCAGGGGCTTGGACTATGGCTACACCTTC
D: TRBD2; J: TRBJ2-5; size: -; V: TRBV7-9; CDR3: CASSFQRSGGSDDQYF; DNA: TGTGCCAGCAGCTTTCAAAGAAGCGGGGGAAGCGATGACCAGTACTTC
D: TRBD1; J: TRBJ1-5; size: -; V: TRBV11-3; CDR3: CASSLDGTEPQHF; DNA: TGTGCCAGCAGCTTAGATGGGACAGAGCCCCAGCATTTT